These 8 T cell receptor beta chains share one sample of origin, sequenced in a study of vaccination and CD4 T cells after COVID-19. No cognate antigen is known for these TCRs. Sequencing of cultured CD4+ T cell DNA used the Oncomine TCR Beta short-read assay. A single record per CDR3 protein comes from TCRdb applying MiXCR to the PCR reads. Altogether 15,000 to 20,000 distinct CDR3 sequences are present, around 44% being singletons, with the ten largest covering approximately 26%. This sample's treatment: roughly ten-day PBMC culture with coronavirus spike peptide pools or control peptides (ViraFEST assay). Material: CD4+ T cells from blood, cultured in vitro, obtained before SARS-CoV-2 vaccination. All receptors come from a human donor who had recovered from COVID-19.

The rearrangement uses TRBV24-1 and TRBJ1-5; D might be TRBD1 (6 bases). V dropped 0 bases and J dropped 7 bases, with 33 bases sitting between them. This CDR3 is built from 22 residues. Germline values: CDR1 KGHDR, CDR2 SFDVKD. The CDR3 nucleotides are TGTGCCACCAGTGATTTGCACAGTGCTTCTTGGCCACCTGCTCTCCAGGGGCAGCCCCAGCATTTT. It specifies CATSDLHSASWPPALQGQPQHF.

Only a few counts were recorded for this clonotype. The chain is built from TRBV4-2 and TRBJ1-1; no reliable D call. From germline, CDR1 is LGHNA and CDR2 YNFKEQ. The CDR3 consists of 14 residues. V shed 0 bases and J shed 4 bases, with 9 bases lying between them. CDR3: CASSQDRGSTEAFF. The CDR3 DNA sequence: TGTGCCAGCAGCCAAGATAGAGGGAGCACTGAAGCTTTCTTT.

This clonotype was found a few times. V usage is TRBV15 and J usage is TRBJ2-3; TRBD1 matches 7 bases. The CDR3 covers 16 residues. V shed 0 bases, J shed 1 base, and the junction held 4 bases outside the gene matches. CDR1 and CDR2 (germline): LNHNV, YYDKDF (reference sequence). As DNA, the CDR3 is TGTGCCACCAGCAGAGATCGGGACAGAGGCACAGATACGCAGTATTTT. Amino acid sequence: CATSRDRDRGTDTQYF.

Only a few counts were recorded for this clonotype. This sequence joins TRBV15 and TRBJ1-3; tentatively, D is TRBD1 (5 bases). With 1 base removed from V and 0 bases from J, the gap between germline ends came to 7 bases. The CDR3 contains 15 residues. Germline values: CDR1 LNHNV, CDR2 YYDKDF (reference sequence). The CDR3 DNA reads as TGTGCCACCAGCAGAGCCAGGGACTCTGGAAACACCATATATTTT. Amino acids: CATSRARDSGNTIYF. The variable domain in full, completed from reference TRBV15 and TRBJ1-3, reads DAMVIQNPRYQVTQFGKPVTLSCSQTLNHNVMYWYQQKSSQAPKLLFHYYDKDFNNEADTPDNFQSRRPNTSFCFLDIRSPGLGDTAMYLCATSRARDSGNTIYFGEGSWLTVV.

The gene calls are TRBV6-1 and TRBJ1-1; 11 bases fit TRBD1. CDR1 is MNHNS, CDR2 SASEGT, per germline. The CDR3 runs to 16 residues. V was clipped by 5 bases and J by 0 bases; unmatched bases: 5. Here the CDR3 reads CASSPWTGGLNTEAFF. The CDR3 DNA reads as TGTGCCAGCAGTCCTTGGACAGGGGGCCTGAACACTGAAGCTTTCTTT.

J is TRBJ2-1 and V is TRBV12-3 or TRBV12-4; 10 bases map to TRBD2. This CDR3 is built from 15 residues. V was pared by 5 bases and J by 7 bases, with 8 bases of the junction left unmatched. CDR3 sequence (DNA): TGTGCCAGCAGTCTTAGCGGGGGGCCTATGAATGAGCAGTTCTTC. Encoded protein: CASSLSGGPMNEQFF.

The gene calls are TRBV27 and TRBJ2-7; tentative D call: TRBD1 (6 bases). Germline assignment: CDR1 MNHEY and CDR2 SMNVEV (reference sequence). Trimming left V 5 bases short and J 1 base short, with 15 bases between. This CDR3 region has 15 residues. The CDR3 loop reads CASSLQGSESYEQYF. In DNA, the CDR3 is TGTGCCAGCAGTCTACAGGGTAGTGAGTCCTACGAGCAGTACTTC.

J is TRBJ2-5 and V is TRBV15; no clear D gene. From germline, CDR1 is LNHNV and CDR2 YYDKDF (reference sequence). V was cut by 5 bases and J by 2 bases, with 6 bases left in between. There are 12 residues in the CDR3. Written as DNA, the CDR3 is TGTGCCACCAGCGGGTGGCAAGAGACCCAGTACTTC. Residues: CATSGWQETQYF.